This T cell receptor (beta chain) was documented in a study of blood T cell repertoires in COVID-19. Overall study context: Samples taken during acute and convalescent COVID-19 were collected in the United States, Italy and Spain. T cells, B-cell-depleted T cells, or PBMCs supplied cDNA or gDNA.

Germline V gene lookup returns CDR1 SGHTA and CDR2 FQGNSA. With V trimmed by 5 bases and J by 4 bases, 2 bases remained unmatched. CDR3 size: 14 residues. Under the authors' procedure: It was from reference gene primer amplification that nucleated cell counts were estimated. Clones were read by immunoSEQ multiplex PCR, and TCRdb kept only the in-frame ones, dropping some. The V and J calls and the clone size are those of that table, but D and trimming were determined from the DNA. The sample includes tens of thousands of clones, approximately 86% of them seen just once. The rearrangement uses TRBV7-2 and TRBJ1-5; 10 bases are a match to TRBD1. The receptor was derived from a man aged 45-65 years in a cohort sampled during active COVID-19. Material for sequencing was peripheral blood. The CDR3 here is CASSPDRGNQPQHF. The DNA for the CDR3 is TGTGCCAGCAGCCCGGACAGGGGGAATCAGCCCCAGCATTTT.